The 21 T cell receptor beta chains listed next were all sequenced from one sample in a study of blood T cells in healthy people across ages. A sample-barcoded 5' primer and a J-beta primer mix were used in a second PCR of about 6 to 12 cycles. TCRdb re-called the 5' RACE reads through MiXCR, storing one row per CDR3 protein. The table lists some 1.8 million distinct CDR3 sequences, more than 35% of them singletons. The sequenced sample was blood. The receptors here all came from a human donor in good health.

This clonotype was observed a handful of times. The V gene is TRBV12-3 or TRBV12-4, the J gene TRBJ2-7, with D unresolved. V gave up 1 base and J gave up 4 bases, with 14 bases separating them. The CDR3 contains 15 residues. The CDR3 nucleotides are TGTGCCAGCAGTTTAGTACCCTCCCGAGAATACGAGCAGTACTTC. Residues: CASSLVPSREYEQYF.

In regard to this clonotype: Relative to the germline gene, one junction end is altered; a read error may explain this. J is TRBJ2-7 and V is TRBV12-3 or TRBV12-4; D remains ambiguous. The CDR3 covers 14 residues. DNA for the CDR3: TGTGCCAGCGGTTTGTCGCCGGATTCCTACGAGCAGTACTTC. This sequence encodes CASGLSPDSYEQYF.

In DNA form, the CDR3 reads TGTGCCAGCAGCCCTTCCGCCGGACAGGGGCCGGGGGATACGCAGTATTTT. Translation: CASSPSAGQGPGDTQYF. The rearrangement links TRBV7-9 to TRBJ2-3, with TRBD1 matching 9 bases. Germline lookup yields CDR1 SEHNR and CDR2 FQNEAQ (reference sequence). The junction had 15 bases not matched to a gene; V was cut back by 5 bases and J by 6 bases. The CDR3 extends over 17 amino acids.

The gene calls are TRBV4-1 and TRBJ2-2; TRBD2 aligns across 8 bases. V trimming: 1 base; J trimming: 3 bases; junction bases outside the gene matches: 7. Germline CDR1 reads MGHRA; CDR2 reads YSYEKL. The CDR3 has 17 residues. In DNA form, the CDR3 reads TGCGCCAGCAGCCAAGCGCCCCCAGCGGGGGACACCGGGGAGCTGTTTTTT. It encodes CASSQAPPAGDTGELFF.

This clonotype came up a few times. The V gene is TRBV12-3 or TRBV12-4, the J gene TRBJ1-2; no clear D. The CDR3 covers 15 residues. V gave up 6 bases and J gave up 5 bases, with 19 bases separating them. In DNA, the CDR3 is TGTGCCAGCAGACCGATGCTGACGGGAGAATATGGCTACACCTTC. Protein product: CASRPMLTGEYGYTF.

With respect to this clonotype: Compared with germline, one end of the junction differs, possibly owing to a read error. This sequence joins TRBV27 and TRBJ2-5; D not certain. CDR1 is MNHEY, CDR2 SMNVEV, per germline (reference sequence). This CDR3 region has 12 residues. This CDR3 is CASTDYQEPQYF. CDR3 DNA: TGTGCCAGCACCGATTACCAAGAGCCCCAGTACTTC.

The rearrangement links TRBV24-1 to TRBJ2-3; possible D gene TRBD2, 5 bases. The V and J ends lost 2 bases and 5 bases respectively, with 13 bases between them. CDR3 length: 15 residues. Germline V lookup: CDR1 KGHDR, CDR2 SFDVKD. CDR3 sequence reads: CATSDYTIEGDTQYF. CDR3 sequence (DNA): TGTGCCACCAGTGATTACACAATCGAGGGAGATACGCAGTATTTT.

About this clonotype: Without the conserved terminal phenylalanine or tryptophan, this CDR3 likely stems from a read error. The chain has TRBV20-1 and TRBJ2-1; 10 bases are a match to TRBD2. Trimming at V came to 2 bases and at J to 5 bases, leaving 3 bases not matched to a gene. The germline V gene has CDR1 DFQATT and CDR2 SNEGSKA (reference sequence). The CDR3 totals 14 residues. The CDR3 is CSARTSGDNNEQFL. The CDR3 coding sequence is TGCAGTGCTAGAACTAGCGGGGATAACAATGAGCAGTTCCTC.

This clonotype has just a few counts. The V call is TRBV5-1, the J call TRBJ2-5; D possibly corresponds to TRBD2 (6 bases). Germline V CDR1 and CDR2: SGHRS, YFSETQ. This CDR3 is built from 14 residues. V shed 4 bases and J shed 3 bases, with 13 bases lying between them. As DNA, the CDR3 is TGCGCCAGCAGCCCGGAGGGCTCAGAAGAGACCCAGTACTTC. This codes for CASSPEGSEETQYF.

CDR3 loop: CSARGGVVGTQYF. DNA of the CDR3: TGCAGTGCTAGGGGCGGCGTGGTCGGTACGCAGTATTTT. The chain uses TRBV20-1 and TRBJ2-3; unclear D gene. V lost 3 bases and J lost 8, with 15 bases in between. CDR3 length equals 13 residues. Germline-derived CDR1 and CDR2 are DFQATT and SNEGSKA (reference sequence).

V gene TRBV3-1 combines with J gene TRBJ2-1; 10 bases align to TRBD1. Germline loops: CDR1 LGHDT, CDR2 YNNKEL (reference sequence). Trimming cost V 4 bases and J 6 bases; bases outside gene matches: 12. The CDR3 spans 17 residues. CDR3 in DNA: TGTGCCAGCAGCCTGAGGTTGCGGGGACAGGGGCTCAATGAGCAGTTCTTC. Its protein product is CASSLRLRGQGLNEQFF.

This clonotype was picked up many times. CDR3 bases: TGCGCCAGCAGCGTAATGGACGGTAACTATGGCTACACCTTC. It specifies CASSVMDGNYGYTF. This sequence joins TRBV5-1 and TRBJ1-2; the D is unclear. Trimming removed 4 bases at V and 1 base at J, with 11 bases between. Germline V gene lookup returns CDR1 SGHRS and CDR2 YFSETQ. The CDR3 totals 14 residues.

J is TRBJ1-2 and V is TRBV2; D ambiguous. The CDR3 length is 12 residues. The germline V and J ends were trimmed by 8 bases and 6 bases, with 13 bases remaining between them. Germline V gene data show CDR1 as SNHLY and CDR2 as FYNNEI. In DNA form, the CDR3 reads TGTGCCAGCCCGAAACAGAACCATGGCTACACCTTC. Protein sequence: CASPKQNHGYTF.

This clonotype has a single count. The CDR3 sequence: CASSRRDRRPGYTF. CDR3 sequence (DNA): TGTGCCAGCAGTCGCCGGGACAGGAGGCCTGGCTACACCTTC. The chain couples TRBV6-2 or TRBV6-3 to TRBJ1-2; TRBD1 agrees at 8 bases. J gave up 7 bases and V 5 bases, and 9 bases lay outside the gene matches. Germline CDR1 reads MNHEY; CDR2 reads SVGEGT. The CDR3 runs to 14 residues.

The DNA for the CDR3 is TGTGCCAGCAAGGGGGTGATGGGCTACACCTTC. Its protein product is CASKGVMGYTF. This chain connects TRBV27 to TRBJ1-2; tentative D call: TRBD1 (6 bases). Germline loops: CDR1 MNHEY, CDR2 SMNVEV (reference sequence). The CDR3 is 11 residues long. The V gene lost 7 bases and the J gene lost 8 bases, with 11 bases spanning the gap.

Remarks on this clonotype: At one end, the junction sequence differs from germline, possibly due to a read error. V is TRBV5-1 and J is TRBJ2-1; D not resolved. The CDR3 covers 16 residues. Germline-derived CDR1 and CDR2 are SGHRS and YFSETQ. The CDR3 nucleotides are TGCGCCAGCAGCCGTATAACAGAAGGGTCCTACAATGAGCGGTTCTTC. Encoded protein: CASSRITEGSYNERFF.

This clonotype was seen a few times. CDR3 protein: CASSPLTEGYEQYF. As DNA, the CDR3 is TGTGCCAGCAGCCCCCTAACAGAGGGCTACGAGCAGTACTTC. The chain uses TRBV9 and TRBJ2-7, with a weak D call TRBD2 (5 bases). Deletions cut 4 bases from V and 3 bases from J, with 14 bases between. CDR3 length: 14 residues. The germline gives CDR1 SGDLS, CDR2 YYNGEE.

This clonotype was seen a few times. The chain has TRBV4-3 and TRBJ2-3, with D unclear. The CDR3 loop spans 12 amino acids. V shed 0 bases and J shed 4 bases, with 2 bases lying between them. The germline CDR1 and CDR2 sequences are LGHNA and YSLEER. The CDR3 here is CASSQEPDTQYF. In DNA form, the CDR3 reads TGCGCCAGCAGCCAAGAACCAGATACGCAGTATTTT.

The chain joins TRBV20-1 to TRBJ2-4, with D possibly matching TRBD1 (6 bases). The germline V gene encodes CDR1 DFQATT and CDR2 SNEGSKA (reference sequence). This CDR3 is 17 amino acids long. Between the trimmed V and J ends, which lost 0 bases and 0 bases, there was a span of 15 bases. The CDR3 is CSARDPTGRVAKNIQYF. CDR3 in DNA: TGCAGTGCTAGAGACCCCACAGGGCGGGTAGCCAAAAACATTCAGTACTTC.

The CDR3 protein is CASSPLPGVNQPQHF. CDR3 coding DNA: TGTGCCAGCAGTCCTCTACCGGGAGTGAATCAGCCCCAGCATTTT. The gene calls are TRBV6-6 and TRBJ1-5; D not certain. Germline V CDR1 and CDR2: MNHNY, SVGAGI (reference sequence). The germline V and J ends were trimmed by 5 bases and 4 bases, with 15 bases remaining between them. The length of the CDR3 is 15 residues.

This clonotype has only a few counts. The CDR3 DNA is TGCAGTGCTAGGGATTATAATTCACCCCTCCACTTT. Amino acids: CSARDYNSPLHF. V gene TRBV20-1 combines with J gene TRBJ1-6, with D hard to call. CDR3 length: 12 amino acids. Germline V gene data show CDR1 as DFQATT and CDR2 as SNEGSKA (reference sequence). With 3 bases removed from V and 4 bases from J, the gap between germline ends came to 4 bases.